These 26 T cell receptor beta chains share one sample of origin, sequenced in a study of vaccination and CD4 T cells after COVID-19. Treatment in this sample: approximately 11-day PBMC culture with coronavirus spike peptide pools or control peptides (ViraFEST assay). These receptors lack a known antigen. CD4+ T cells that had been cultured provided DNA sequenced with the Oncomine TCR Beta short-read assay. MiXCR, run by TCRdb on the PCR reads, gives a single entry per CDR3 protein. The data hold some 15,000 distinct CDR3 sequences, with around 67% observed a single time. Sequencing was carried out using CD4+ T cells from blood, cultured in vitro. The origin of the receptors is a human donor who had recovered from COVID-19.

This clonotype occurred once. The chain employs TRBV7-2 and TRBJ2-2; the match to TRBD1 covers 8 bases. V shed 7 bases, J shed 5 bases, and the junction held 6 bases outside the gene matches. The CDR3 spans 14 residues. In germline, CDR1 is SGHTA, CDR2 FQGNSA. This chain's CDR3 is CASIHTGGTGELFF. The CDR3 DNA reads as TGTGCCAGCATCCATACAGGGGGGACCGGGGAGCTGTTTTTT. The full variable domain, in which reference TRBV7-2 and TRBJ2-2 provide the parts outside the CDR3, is GAGVSQSPSNKVTEKGKDVELRCDPISGHTALYWYRQSLGQGLEFLIYFQGNSAPDKSGLPSDRFSAERTGGSVSTLTIQRTQQEDSAVYLCASIHTGGTGELFFGEGSRLTVL.

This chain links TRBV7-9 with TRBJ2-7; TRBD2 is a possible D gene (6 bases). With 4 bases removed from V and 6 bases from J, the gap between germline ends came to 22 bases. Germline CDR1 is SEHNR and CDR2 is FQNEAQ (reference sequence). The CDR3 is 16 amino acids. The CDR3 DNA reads TGTGCCAGCAGCTCGCCGGGACTCCAGTGGGTGGGCGAGCAGTACTTC. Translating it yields CASSSPGLQWVGEQYF.

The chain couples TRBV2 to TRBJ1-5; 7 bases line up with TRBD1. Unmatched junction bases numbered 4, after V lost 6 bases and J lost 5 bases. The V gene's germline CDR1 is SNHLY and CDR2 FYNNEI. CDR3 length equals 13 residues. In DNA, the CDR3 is TGTGCCAGCAGGGTTACAGGGGATCAGCCCCAGCATTTT. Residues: CASRVTGDQPQHF.

As DNA, the CDR3 is TGTGCCAGCAGCCGGCAGGGGGCGACTGAAGCTTTCTTT. Translating gives CASSRQGATEAFF. The V gene is TRBV12-3 or TRBV12-4, the J gene TRBJ1-1; 8 bases map to TRBD1. The CDR3 covers 13 residues. The trim removed 6 bases at V and 5 bases at J, leaving 5 bases unmatched.

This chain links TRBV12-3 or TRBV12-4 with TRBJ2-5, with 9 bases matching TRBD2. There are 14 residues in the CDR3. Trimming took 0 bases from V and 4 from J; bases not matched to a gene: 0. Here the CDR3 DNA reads TGTGCCAGCAGTTTAGCGCGGGAGGGAGAGACCCAGTACTTC. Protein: CASSLAREGETQYF.

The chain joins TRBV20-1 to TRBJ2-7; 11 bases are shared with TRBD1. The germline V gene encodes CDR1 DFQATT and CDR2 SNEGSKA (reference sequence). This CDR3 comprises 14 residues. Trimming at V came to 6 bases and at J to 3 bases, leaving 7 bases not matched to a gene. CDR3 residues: CSADPGQGVYEQYF. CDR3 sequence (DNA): TGCAGTGCCGACCCGGGACAGGGGGTCTACGAGCAGTACTTC.

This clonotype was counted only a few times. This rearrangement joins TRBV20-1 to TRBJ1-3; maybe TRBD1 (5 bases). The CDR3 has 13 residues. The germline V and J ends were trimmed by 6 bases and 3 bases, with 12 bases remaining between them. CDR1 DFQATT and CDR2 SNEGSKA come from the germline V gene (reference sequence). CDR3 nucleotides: TGCAGTGCCGGGGGAGAGAGTGGAAACACCATATATTTT. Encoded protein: CSAGGESGNTIYF.

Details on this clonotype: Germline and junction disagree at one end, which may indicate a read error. CDR3 DNA sequence: TGTGCCAGCAGCAAAACAGGGACTCACTACGAGCAGTGCTTC. This gives the protein CASSKTGTHYEQCF. This chain joins TRBV6-1 and TRBJ2-7; TRBD1 or TRBD2 may be the D gene (6 bases each). The CDR3 extends over 14 amino acids. In germline, CDR1 is MNHNS, CDR2 SASEGT.

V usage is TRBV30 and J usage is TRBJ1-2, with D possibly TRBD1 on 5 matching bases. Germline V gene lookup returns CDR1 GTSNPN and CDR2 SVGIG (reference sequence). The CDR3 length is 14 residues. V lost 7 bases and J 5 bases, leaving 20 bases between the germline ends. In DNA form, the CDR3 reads TGTGCCTCTTTCACCACAGGAGATGGGTATGGCTACACCTTC. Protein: CASFTTGDGYGYTF.

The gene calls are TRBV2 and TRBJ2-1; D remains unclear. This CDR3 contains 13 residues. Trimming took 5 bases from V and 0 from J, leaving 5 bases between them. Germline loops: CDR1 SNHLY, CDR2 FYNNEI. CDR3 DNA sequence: TGTGCCAGCAGTCTTTTCTCCTACAATGAGCAGTTCTTC. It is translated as CASSLFSYNEQFF.

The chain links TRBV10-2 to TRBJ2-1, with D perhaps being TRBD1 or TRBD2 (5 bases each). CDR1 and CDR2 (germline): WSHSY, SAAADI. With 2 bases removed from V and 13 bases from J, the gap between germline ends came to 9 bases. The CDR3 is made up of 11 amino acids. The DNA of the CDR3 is TGCGCCAGCAGTGAGGAGGGACCCCAGTTCTTC. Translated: CASSEEGPQFF.

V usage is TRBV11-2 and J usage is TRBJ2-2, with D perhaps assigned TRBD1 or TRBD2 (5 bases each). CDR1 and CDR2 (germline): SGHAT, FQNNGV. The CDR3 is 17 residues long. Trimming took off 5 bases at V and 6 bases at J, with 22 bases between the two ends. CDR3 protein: CASSTKPGPLLPGELFF. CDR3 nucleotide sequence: TGTGCCAGCAGCACAAAACCGGGACCACTCCTCCCCGGGGAGCTGTTTTTT.

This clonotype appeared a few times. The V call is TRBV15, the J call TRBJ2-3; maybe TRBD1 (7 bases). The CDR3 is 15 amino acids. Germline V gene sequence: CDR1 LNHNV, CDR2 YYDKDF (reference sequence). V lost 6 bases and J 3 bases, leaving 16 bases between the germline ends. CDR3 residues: CATSPRDSGTDTQYF. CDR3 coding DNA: TGTGCCACCAGTCCGCGGGACAGCGGAACAGATACGCAGTATTTT. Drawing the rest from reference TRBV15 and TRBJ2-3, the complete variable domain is DAMVIQNPRYQVTQFGKPVTLSCSQTLNHNVMYWYQQKSSQAPKLLFHYYDKDFNNEADTPDNFQSRRPNTSFCFLDIRSPGLGDTAMYLCATSPRDSGTDTQYFGPGTRLTVL.

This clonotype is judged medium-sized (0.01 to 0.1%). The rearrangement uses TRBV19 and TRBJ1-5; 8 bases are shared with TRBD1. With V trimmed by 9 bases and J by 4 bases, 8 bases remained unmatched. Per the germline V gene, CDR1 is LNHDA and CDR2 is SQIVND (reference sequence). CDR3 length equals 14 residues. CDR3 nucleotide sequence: TGTGCCAGAAAAGGGCAGGGGGCGAATCAGCCCCAGCATTTT. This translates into CARKGQGANQPQHF. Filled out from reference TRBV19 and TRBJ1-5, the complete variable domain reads DGGITQSPKYLFRKEGQNVTLSCEQNLNHDAMYWYRQDPGQGLRLIYYSQIVNDFQKGDIAEGYSVSREKKESFPLTVTSAQKNPTAFYLCARKGQGANQPQHFGDGTRLSIL.

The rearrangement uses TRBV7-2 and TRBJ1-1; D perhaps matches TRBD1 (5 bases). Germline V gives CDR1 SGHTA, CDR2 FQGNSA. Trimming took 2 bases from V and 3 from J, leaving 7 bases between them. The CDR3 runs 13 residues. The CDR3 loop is CASSLMGDTEAFF. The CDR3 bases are TGTGCCAGCAGCTTAATGGGGGACACTGAAGCTTTCTTT.

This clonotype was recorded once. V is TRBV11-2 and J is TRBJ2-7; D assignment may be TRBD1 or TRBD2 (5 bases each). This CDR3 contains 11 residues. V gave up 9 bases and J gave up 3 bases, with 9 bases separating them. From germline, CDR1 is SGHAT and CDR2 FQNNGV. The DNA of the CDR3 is TGTGCCAGTGGGACCCACTACGAGCAGTACTTC. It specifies CASGTHYEQYF. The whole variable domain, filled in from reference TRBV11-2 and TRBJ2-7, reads EAGVAQSPRYKIIEKRQSVAFWCNPISGHATLYWYQQILGQGPKLLIQFQNNGVVDDSQLPKDRFSAERLKGVDSTLKIQPAKLEDSAVYLCASGTHYEQYFGPGTRLTVT.

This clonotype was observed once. The CDR3 DNA is TGTGCCAGCAGCTTAGGATACGGGAGAGAGCAAGAGACCCAGTACTTC. It encodes CASSLGYGREQETQYF. The chain has TRBV7-2 and TRBJ2-5, with D possibly matching TRBD2 (6 bases). The CDR3 has 16 residues. V lost 1 base to trimming and J lost 2 bases, with 14 bases between them. Germline lookup yields CDR1 SGHTA and CDR2 FQGNSA.

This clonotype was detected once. The CDR3 nucleotides are TGTGCCAGCAGCTTAGAGGCCGGGACTAGCGTCAGTGAGCAGTTCTTC. This codes for CASSLEAGTSVSEQFF. The rearrangement links TRBV7-8 to TRBJ2-1, with 10 nucleotides matching TRBD2. CDR3 size: 16 residues. After removal of 1 base from V and 9 bases from J, the junction contained 9 bases not matched to a gene. Looked up from germline, CDR1 is SGHVS and CDR2 is FQNEAQ.

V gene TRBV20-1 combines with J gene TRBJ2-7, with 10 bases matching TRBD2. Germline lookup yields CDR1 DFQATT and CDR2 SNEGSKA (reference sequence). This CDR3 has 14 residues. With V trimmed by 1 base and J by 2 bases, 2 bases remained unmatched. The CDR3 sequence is CSARVAGGPYEQYF. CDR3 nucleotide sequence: TGCAGTGCTAGAGTAGCGGGAGGCCCCTACGAGCAGTACTTC.

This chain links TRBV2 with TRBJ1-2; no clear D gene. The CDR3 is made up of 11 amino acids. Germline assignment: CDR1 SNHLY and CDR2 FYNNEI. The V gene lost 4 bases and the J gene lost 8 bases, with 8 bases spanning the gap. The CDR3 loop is CASSAGRGYTF. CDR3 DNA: TGTGCCAGCAGTGCAGGCCGCGGCTACACCTTC.

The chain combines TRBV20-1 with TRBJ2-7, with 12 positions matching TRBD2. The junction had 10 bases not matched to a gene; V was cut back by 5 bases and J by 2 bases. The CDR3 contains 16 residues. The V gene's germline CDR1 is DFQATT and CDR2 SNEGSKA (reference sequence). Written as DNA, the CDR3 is TGCAGTGCTCAAACTAGCGGGAGGTACCCCCCCTACGAGCAGTACTTC. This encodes CSAQTSGRYPPYEQYF.

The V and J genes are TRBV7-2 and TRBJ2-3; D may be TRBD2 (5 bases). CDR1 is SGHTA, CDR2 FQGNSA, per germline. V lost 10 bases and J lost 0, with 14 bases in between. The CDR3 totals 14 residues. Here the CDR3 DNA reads TGTGCCACCAAAGTTGAGCGGAGCACAGATACGCAGTATTTT. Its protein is CATKVERSTDTQYF.

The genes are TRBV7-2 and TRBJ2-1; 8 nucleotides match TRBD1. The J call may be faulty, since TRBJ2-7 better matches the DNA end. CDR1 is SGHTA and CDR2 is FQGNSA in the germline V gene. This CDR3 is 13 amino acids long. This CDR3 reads CASTNDRGREQYF. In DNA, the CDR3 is TGTGCCAGCACCAACGACAGGGGACGCGAGCAGTACTTC.

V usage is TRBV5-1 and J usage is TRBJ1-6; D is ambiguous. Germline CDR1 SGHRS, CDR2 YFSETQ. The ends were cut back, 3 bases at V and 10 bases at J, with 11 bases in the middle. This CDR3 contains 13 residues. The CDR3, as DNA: TGCGCCAGCAGCTACCGGGGAGAATCACCCCTCCACTTT. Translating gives CASSYRGESPLHF.

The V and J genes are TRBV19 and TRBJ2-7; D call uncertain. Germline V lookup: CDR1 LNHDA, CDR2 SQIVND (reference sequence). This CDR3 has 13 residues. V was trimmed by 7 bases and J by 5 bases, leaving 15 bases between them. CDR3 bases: TGTGCCAGTAATGCTTACGAAAATGACGAGCAGTACTTC. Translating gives CASNAYENDEQYF.

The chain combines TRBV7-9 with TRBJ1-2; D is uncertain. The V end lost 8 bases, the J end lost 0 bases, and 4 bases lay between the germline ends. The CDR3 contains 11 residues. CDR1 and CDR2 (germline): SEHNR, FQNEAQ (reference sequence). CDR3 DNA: TGTGCCAGCGAGGCTAACTATGGCTACACCTTC. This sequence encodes CASEANYGYTF. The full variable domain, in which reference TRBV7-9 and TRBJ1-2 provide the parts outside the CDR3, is DTGVSQNPRHKITKRGQNVTFRCDPISEHNRLYWYRQTLGQGPEFLTYFQNEAQLEKSRLLSDRFSAERPKGSFSTLEIQRTEQGDSAMYLCASEANYGYTFGSGTRLTVV.